Presented here are 20 T cell receptor beta chains from one specimen sequenced in a study of blood T cells in healthy people across ages. For the second PCR, which ran for roughly 6 to 12 cycles, a sample-barcoded 5' primer and a J-beta primer mix were used. TCRdb analysed the 5' RACE reads with MiXCR anew, one entry per CDR3 protein. The profile shows 710,000 or so distinct CDR3 sequences, roughly 32% of them singletons. Material for sequencing was blood. The origin of the receptors is a woman older than 75 in good health.

The CDR3 region has the DNA TGTGCCAGCTCACCCGAGAATCGAAACACCATATATTTT. It encodes CASSPENRNTIYF. V and J are TRBV18 and TRBJ1-3; no firm D call. Germline V gene data show CDR1 as KGHSH and CDR2 as LQKENI. Trimming stripped 3 bases from V and 5 bases from J, with 8 bases between. The length of the CDR3 is 13 residues.

Many counts were recorded for this clonotype. V is TRBV20-1 and J is TRBJ1-2; D may be TRBD1 (5 bases). The CDR3 sequence is 12 residues long. The V gene lost 6 bases and the J gene lost 3 bases, with 11 bases spanning the gap. Germline CDR1 reads DFQATT; CDR2 reads SNEGSKA (reference sequence). The CDR3 DNA sequence: TGCAGTGCCCCGGGACGGGACTATGGCTACACCTTC. Encoded protein: CSAPGRDYGYTF.

This clonotype was seen repeatedly, ten times or more. The chain carries TRBV5-1 and TRBJ1-1; weak D call: TRBD1 (6 bases). The CDR3 has 17 residues. V lost 4 bases, J lost 2 bases, and 21 bases lay in between. Germline CDR1 reads SGHRS; CDR2 reads YFSETQ. The DNA for the CDR3 is TGCGCCAGCAGCCCATTCTCGGACAGAAGACCAAACACTGAAGCTTTCTTT. Amino acids: CASSPFSDRRPNTEAFF.

This clonotype was detected only once. V is TRBV7-2 and J is TRBJ2-1; TRBD2 agrees at 15 bases. The CDR3 length is 15 residues. V lost 5 bases to trimming and J lost 9 bases; unmatched junction nucleotides: 5. Germline loops: CDR1 SGHTA, CDR2 FQGNSA. The CDR3 sequence: CASSQGLAGGFEQFF. Written as DNA, the CDR3 is TGTGCCAGCAGCCAGGGACTAGCGGGGGGTTTTGAGCAGTTCTTC.

This sequence joins TRBV7-8 and TRBJ2-3; 7 bases fit TRBD2. Germline CDR1 SGHVS, CDR2 FQNEAQ. V lost 5 bases to trimming and J lost 4 bases; unmatched junction nucleotides: 9. CDR3 size: 15 residues. DNA for the CDR3: TGTGCCAGCAGCCCCTTCCGGGGGGACGCAGATACGCAGTATTTT. The encoded protein is CASSPFRGDADTQYF.

The chain couples TRBV20-1 to TRBJ2-7, with a weak D call TRBD2 (5 bases). Trimming pared 5 bases from V and 0 bases from J, leaving 8 bases between. Germline V CDR1 and CDR2: DFQATT, SNEGSKA (reference sequence). The CDR3 is 12 amino acids. CDR3 residues: CSAAGHSYEQYF. CDR3 sequence (DNA): TGCAGTGCTGCGGGCCACTCCTACGAGCAGTACTTC.

This clonotype was detected ten times or more. The chain combines TRBV5-1 with TRBJ1-2; maybe TRBD1 (5 bases). The CDR3 totals 15 residues. Germline loops: CDR1 SGHRS, CDR2 YFSETQ. V was cut by 0 bases and J by 5 bases, with 14 bases left in between. CDR3 loop: CASSLDAGSLYGYTF. DNA for the CDR3: TGCGCCAGCAGCTTGGACGCAGGGTCCTTATATGGCTACACCTTC.

This clonotype was found many times. The chain carries TRBV6-1 and TRBJ2-4, with 9 bases identical to TRBD1. CDR1 and CDR2 (germline): MNHNS, SASEGT. The CDR3 totals 16 residues. The trim removed 10 bases at V and 1 base at J, leaving 11 bases unmatched. The CDR3 DNA sequence: TGTGCCACTACGGGACAGGGTGTTGAGGCCAAAAACATTCAGTACTTC. It encodes CATTGQGVEAKNIQYF.

This clonotype has just a few counts. It may be a read error: a sequence one base away is much more abundant. The genes are TRBV20-1 and TRBJ2-5, with D perhaps matching TRBD2 (5 bases). CDR1 and CDR2 from the germline V gene are DFQATT and SNEGSKA (reference sequence). Trimming removed 0 bases from V and 11 bases from J, with 22 bases in between. The CDR3 contains 15 residues. The CDR3 DNA is TGCAGTGCTAGAGATATGGGCCGGGGAGCCAATGAGCAGTACTTC. Amino acid sequence: CSARDMGRGANEQYF.

This clonotype was found many times. The chain is built from TRBV5-1 and TRBJ2-5, with a weak D call TRBD1 (5 bases). Germline V gene lookup returns CDR1 SGHRS and CDR2 YFSETQ. The germline V and J ends were trimmed by 0 bases and 3 bases, with 6 bases remaining between them. This CDR3 is built from 13 residues. CDR3 region: CASSLGREETQYF. DNA of the CDR3: TGCGCCAGCAGCTTGGGCAGGGAAGAGACCCAGTACTTC.

Of note for this clonotype: As the CDR3 is not closed by the conserved phenylalanine or tryptophan, this likely results from a read error. The chain is built from TRBV5-1 and TRBJ2-6; no definite D call. This CDR3 has 16 amino acids. Germline V lookup: CDR1 SGHRS, CDR2 YFSETQ. The CDR3 loop reads CAGSLGQISGANVLTC. The CDR3 DNA reads TGCGCCGGCAGCTTGGGCCAGATCTCTGGGGCCAACGTCCTGACTTGC.

The chain employs TRBV7-3 and TRBJ2-4; D is possibly TRBD1 (8 bases). TRBJ2-7 explains the end of the DNA better; the J call may be wrong. CDR3 size: 13 residues. Germline CDR1 SGHTA, CDR2 FQGTGA. CDR3 sequence: CASSPYRGGEQYF. The CDR3 nucleotides read TGTGCCAGCAGCCCTTACAGGGGGGGCGAGCAGTACTTC.

This clonotype was found many times. The chain combines TRBV12-3 or TRBV12-4 with TRBJ2-1; the D call may be TRBD1 or TRBD2 (6 bases each). CDR3 length: 17 residues. The V end lost 7 bases, the J end lost 4 bases, and 23 bases lay between the germline ends. This CDR3 is CASTTMSVGGRYNEQFF. The CDR3 nucleotides are TGTGCCAGCACCACGATGTCGGTGGGGGGCAGGTACAATGAGCAGTTCTTC.

This clonotype was seen a few times. The gene calls are TRBV12-3 or TRBV12-4 and TRBJ1-2; D perhaps matches TRBD1 (5 bases). The CDR3 runs 13 residues. Trimming pared 7 bases from V and 3 bases from J, leaving 12 bases between. The CDR3 DNA is TGTGCCAGCAAATCGGGGACGGACTATGGCTACACCTTC. Translation: CASKSGTDYGYTF.

On this clonotype itself: This clone may be a read error of a much larger clone one base away. The DNA of the CDR3 is TGTGCCAGCAGTTTAGTAAGGGCAGGGAAAGGGGCTAGCGAAAAACGGTTTTTT. It encodes CASSLVRAGKGASEKRFF. V is TRBV12-3 or TRBV12-4 and J is TRBJ1-4; TRBD1 might be the D (5 bases). This CDR3 spans 18 amino acids.

The V gene is TRBV11-2, the J gene TRBJ2-1; perhaps TRBD1 as D (6 bases). The germline V gene has CDR1 SGHAT and CDR2 FQNNGV. Deletions cut 1 base from V and 10 bases from J, with 20 bases between. CDR3 length: 16 residues. CDR3 in DNA: TGTGCCAGCAGCTTAGGGGCCCTAGCAGGGGTTGACGAGCAGTTCTTC. Amino acids: CASSLGALAGVDEQFF.

This clonotype has a handful of counts. V usage is TRBV2 and J usage is TRBJ2-5; D possibly uses TRBD1 or TRBD2 (5 bases each). CDR1 is SNHLY and CDR2 is FYNNEI in the germline V gene. Trimming left V 5 bases short and J 2 bases short, with 15 bases between. The CDR3 has 15 residues. CDR3 coding DNA: TGTGCCAGCAGTCGGGACCTTCCGGGGCAAGAGACCCAGTACTTC. Protein product: CASSRDLPGQETQYF.

This clonotype occurred many times. This chain joins TRBV20-1 and TRBJ1-5, with 9 bases fitting TRBD1. Germline assignment: CDR1 DFQATT and CDR2 SNEGSKA (reference sequence). V gave up 0 bases and J gave up 3 bases; unmatched junction bases: 9. This CDR3 region has 17 residues. CDR3 sequence: CSAREAKQGAHNQPQHF. The CDR3 DNA reads as TGCAGTGCTAGAGAAGCGAAACAGGGGGCTCACAATCAGCCCCAGCATTTT.

This clonotype was detected once. Since a much larger clone is just one base distant, this may be a read error. The V gene is TRBV30, the J gene TRBJ2-3; a possible D gene is TRBD1 (6 bases). Trimming took off 5 bases at V and 4 bases at J, with 16 bases between the two ends. The CDR3 is 14 residues long. Looked up from germline, CDR1 is GTSNPN and CDR2 is SVGIG (reference sequence). CDR3 amino acids: CAWSLDSSADTQYF. CDR3 DNA: TGTGCCTGGTCTTTGGACAGTAGCGCAGATACGCAGTATTTT. The full variable domain, in which reference TRBV30 and TRBJ2-3 provide the parts outside the CDR3, is SQTIHQWPATLVQPVGSPLSLECTVEGTSNPNLYWYRQAAGRGLQLLFYSVGIGQISSEVPQNLSASRPQDRQFILSSKKLLLSDSGFYLCAWSLDSSADTQYFGPGTRLTVL.

The table lists this clonotype with many counts. The chain employs TRBV30 and TRBJ1-2; tentatively, D is TRBD1 (5 bases). Trimming removed 0 bases at V and 3 bases at J, with 11 bases between. Germline lookup yields CDR1 GTSNPN and CDR2 SVGIG (reference sequence). This CDR3 comprises 14 residues. CDR3 residues: CAWSVPPGDYGYTF. The CDR3 DNA is TGTGCCTGGAGTGTACCGCCGGGGGACTATGGCTACACCTTC.